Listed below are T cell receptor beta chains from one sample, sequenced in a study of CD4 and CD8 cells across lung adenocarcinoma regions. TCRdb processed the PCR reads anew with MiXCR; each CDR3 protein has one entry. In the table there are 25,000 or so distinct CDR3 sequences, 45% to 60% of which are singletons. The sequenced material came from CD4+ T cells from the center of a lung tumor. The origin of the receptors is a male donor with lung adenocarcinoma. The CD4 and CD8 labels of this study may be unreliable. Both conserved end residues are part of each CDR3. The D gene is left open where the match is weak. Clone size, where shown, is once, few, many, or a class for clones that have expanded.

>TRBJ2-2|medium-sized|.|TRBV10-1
TGCGCCAGCAGTCAGCGGAGGAACACCGGGGAGCTGTTTTTT
CASSQRRNTGELFF
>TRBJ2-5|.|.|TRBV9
TGTGCCAGCAGCGTAGACCCGGTTAGTGAGACCCAGTACTTC
CASSVDPVSETQYF
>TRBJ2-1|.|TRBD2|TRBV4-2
TGTGCCAGCAGCCAAGATGTAGCGGGAGGCCCGGCAGAGTTGTTCTTC
CASSQDVAGGPAELFF
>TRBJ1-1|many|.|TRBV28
TGTGCCAGCAGTAGGACTCTGAACACTGAAGCTTTCTTT
CASSRTLNTEAFF
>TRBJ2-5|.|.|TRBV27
TGTGGCGCGGGGACCGGGGGCCGAGACCAAGAGACCCAGTATTTC
CGAGTGGRDQETQYF
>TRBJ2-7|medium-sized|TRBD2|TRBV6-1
TGTGCCAGCAGTACAGCGGGGGCGGGAGGGAACGAGCAGTACTTC
CASSTAGAGGNEQYF
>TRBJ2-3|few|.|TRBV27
TGTGCCAGCAGTCCTGGCCGCGGGGCCTGTGGCCCAGAGACCCAGTACTTT
CASSPGRGACGPETQYF
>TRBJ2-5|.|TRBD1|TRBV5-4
TGTGCCAGCAGCTTTTCTAGGGGGCGACAAGAGACCCAGTACTTC
CASSFSRGRQETQYF
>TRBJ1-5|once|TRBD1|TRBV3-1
TGTGCCAGCAGCCAAGGACAGGGGTGGGAGCCCCAGCATTTT
CASSQGQGWEPQHF
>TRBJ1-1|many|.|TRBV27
TGTGCCATCAGCCTAGGGGGGTGGAACACTGAAGCTTTCTTT
CAISLGGWNTEAFF
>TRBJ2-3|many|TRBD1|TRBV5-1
TGCGCCAGCAGCGGACACGGGACAGTCAACACAGATACGCAGTATTTT
CASSGHGTVNTDTQYF